Reported below is one TCR beta chain. Its antigen remains unknown. This CDR3 spans 15 amino acids. The V and J ends lost 1 base and 4 bases respectively, with 13 bases between them. Germline-derived CDR1 and CDR2 are MNHEY and SMNVEV (reference sequence). Specified treatment: around 19 received Ad26.COV2.S at low or high dose, single or two shots; 5 received placebo; per-sample allocation not given. Following the first vaccine or placebo injection, samples were taken on day 63. Based in Boston, the donor was an adult of 18-55 years. Generated by immunoSEQ multiplex PCR, the TCRdb table keeps only in-frame clones and is missing some. The sample records under 600,000 clones, about 89% being singletons. This record comes from a study of Ad26.COV2.S vaccination and SARS-CoV-2 variants. As for the study in general: Ad26.COV2.S was injected intramuscularly once or twice, 56 days apart.

Overall study findings and caveats: Similar non-spike TCR breadth was seen in vaccine and placebo recipients. From the TCR breadth and depth analyses, total T cell responses may have been underestimated.

The V gene is TRBV27, the J gene TRBJ1-1, with D perhaps matching TRBD1 (5 bases). The source material was peripheral blood, sampled in a trial of Ad26.COV2.S vaccine versus placebo. This clonotype was obtained from a person aged 18 to 65 who received the Ad26.COV2.S COVID-19 vaccine or a placebo. The CDR3 DNA sequence: TGTGCCAGCAGTTTATATTGGGACCGTGGCACTGAAGCTTTCTTT. Translating gives CASSLYWDRGTEAFF.